Listed below are T cell receptor beta chains from one sample, sequenced in a study of beta chain features in type 1 diabetes. Some clones are missing from TCRdb's copy, which holds only in-frame ones; the method was immunoSEQ multiplex PCR. The sample shows 600,000 to 650,000 clones, about a sixth of them seen only once. Sequencing input: naive CD4+ T cells from blood. The receptors derive from a man between 18 and 29 years old in good health. The CDR3 runs from the conserved cysteine through the conserved F or W. D genes are given only for firm matches. Size is omitted from some rows. Given values are once, few, many or a class for expanded clones.

v_gene	len	d_gene	j_gene	abundance	CDR3aa	CDR3nt
TRBV10-3	16	TRBD1	TRBJ2-2	many	CAISPGQSGDTGELFF	TGTGCCATCAGCCCGGGACAGAGCGGCGACACCGGGGAGCTGTTTTTT
TRBV21-1	21	-	TRBJ2-7	-	CASSKARRGENITELICEQYF	TGTGCCAGCAGCAAAGCGAGGAGGGGAGAGAATATAACAGAATTGATCTGTGAGCAGTACTTC
TRBV6-5	14	-	TRBJ2-7	few	CASSYSRGPYEQYF	TGTGCCAGCAGTTATTCCAGGGGTCCCTACGAGCAGTACTTC
TRBV11-3	20	TRBD1	TRBJ1-4	few	CASSRSLDRSRGLQNEKLFF	TGTGCCAGCAGCCGAAGCTTGGACAGGTCCCGAGGACTTCAGAATGAAAAACTGTTTTTT
TRBV7-2	14	TRBD1	TRBJ2-7	-	CASSSRTGSYEQYF	TGTGCCAGCAGCTCCCGGACAGGGAGCTACGAGCAGTACTTC
TRBV5-4	15	TRBD1	TRBJ2-7	few	CASSRGQARDYEQYF	TGTGCCAGCAGCAGGGGACAGGCCAGGGACTACGAGCAGTACTTC
TRBV5-1	11	-	TRBJ2-7	few	CASSGSYEQYF	TGCGCCAGCAGCGGATCCTACGAGCAGTACTTC
TRBV19	15	TRBD1	TRBJ2-5	-	CASSRRDRDSETQYF	TGTGCCAGTAGCCGCCGGGACAGGGATTCGGAGACCCAGTACTTC
TRBV30	15	-	TRBJ2-3	few	CAWSGFTAFADTQYF	TGTGCCTGGAGTGGATTTACGGCGTTCGCAGATACGCAGTATTTT
TRBV5-1	16	-	TRBJ2-4	few	CASSPEGRPAKNIQYF	TGCGCCAGCAGCCCGGAGGGCCGTCCTGCCAAAAACATTCAGTACTTC
TRBV7-2	12	-	TRBJ1-5	few	CASSPPGQPQHF	TGTGCCAGCAGCCCCCCAGGTCAGCCCCAGCATTTT
TRBV10-3	12	TRBD2	TRBJ2-3	many	CAISVAGDTQYF	TGTGCCATCAGTGTAGCGGGAGATACGCAGTATTTT
TRBV10-3	14	TRBD1	TRBJ1-2	few	CAIPKGQPNYGYTF	TGTGCCATCCCGAAGGGACAGCCTAACTATGGCTACACCTTC
TRBV6-6	16	TRBD1	TRBJ2-3	-	CASSLQGALSTDTQYF	TGTGCCAGCAGTCTACAGGGGGCGCTTAGCACAGATACGCAGTATTTT
TRBV27	19	-	TRBJ2-1	few	CASSLPLETGHFYYNEQFF	TGTGCCAGCAGTTTACCCCTCGAGACAGGACACTTCTATTACAATGAGCAGTTCTTC
TRBV19	15	-	TRBJ1-6	few	CASNLQGTYNSPLHF	TGTGCCAGTAATCTCCAGGGCACCTATAATTCACCCCTCCACTTT
TRBV2	15	TRBD1	TRBJ1-1	once	CASRLDRGMNTEAFF	TGTGCCAGCAGACTCGACAGGGGCATGAACACTGAAGCTTTCTTT
TRBV7-2	13	-	TRBJ2-1	few	CASSSSSYNEQFF	TGTGCCAGCAGCTCGAGTTCCTACAATGAGCAGTTCTTC
TRBV7-2	12	-	TRBJ2-7	few	CASSLEPYEQYF	TGTGCCAGCAGCTTGGAACCCTACGAGCAGTACTTC
TRBV4-3	17	-	TRBJ2-1	once	CASSQDGTGSSYNEQFF	TGCGCCAGCAGCCAAGACGGTACGGGGAGCTCCTACAATGAGCAGTTCTTC
TRBV5-1	16	-	TRBJ2-6	-	CASSLEGRSGANVLTF	TGCGCCAGCAGCTTGGAAGGGCGCTCCGGGGCCAACGTCCTGACTTTC
TRBV5-1	14	-	TRBJ1-1	-	CASSLAGSGTEAFF	TGCGCCAGCAGCTTGGCAGGGTCGGGCACTGAAGCTTTCTTT
TRBV5-1	13	-	TRBJ2-7	-	CASSLGQLYEQYF	TGCGCCAGCAGCTTGGGTCAACTCTACGAGCAGTACTTC
TRBV5-1	14	-	TRBJ1-2	-	CASSTDTGIYGYTF	TGCGCCAGCAGCACGGATACAGGGATCTATGGCTACACCTTC
TRBV30	15	TRBD1	TRBJ2-3	-	CAWCRTGALTDTQYF	TGTGCCTGGTGTCGGACAGGGGCTCTCACAGATACGCAGTATTTT
TRBV5-1	17	TRBD1	TRBJ2-7	few	CASSLPQGARSSYEQYF	TGCGCCAGCAGCTTGCCCCAGGGGGCGCGAAGTTCCTACGAGCAGTACTTC
TRBV5-1	14	-	TRBJ1-1	-	CASSLTVLNTEAFF	TGCGCCAGCAGCTTGACAGTCTTGAACACTGAAGCTTTCTTT
TRBV7-2	13	-	TRBJ1-1	-	CASSPGIKSEAFF	TGTGCCAGCAGCCCCGGGATCAAGAGCGAAGCTTTCTTT
TRBV7-9	14	-	TRBJ1-4	few	CASSLGADNEKLFF	TGTGCCAGCAGCTTGGGGGCGGATAATGAAAAACTGTTTTTT
TRBV4-3	13	-	TRBJ2-5	few	CASSQIGQETQYF	TGCGCCAGCAGCCAAATAGGCCAAGAGACCCAGTACTTC
TRBV5-1	13	-	TRBJ2-5	few	CAIPKAVQETQYF	TGCGCCATCCCCAAGGCGGTCCAAGAGACCCAGTACTTC
TRBV28	12	-	TRBJ1-4	few	CASSPIGEKLFF	TGTGCCAGCAGTCCCATAGGGGAAAAACTGTTTTTT
TRBV28	17	-	TRBJ1-2	-	CASRDLRGGTPRYGYTF	TGTGCCAGCAGAGACCTCAGAGGTGGCACCCCTCGGTATGGCTACACCTTC
TRBV14	15	-	TRBJ1-5	-	CASSQLGNQNQPQHF	TGTGCCAGCAGCCAACTTGGGAATCAAAATCAGCCCCAGCATTTT
TRBV28	15	-	TRBJ2-4	many	CASSPPDLAKNIQYF	TGTGCCAGCAGTCCCCCAGATCTAGCCAAAAACATTCAGTACTTC
TRBV23-1	16	-	TRBJ2-1	-	CASSRVLSEAYNEQFF	TGCGCCAGCAGTCGCGTCCTAAGCGAGGCTTACAATGAGCAGTTCTTC
TRBV14	16	-	TRBJ1-1	few	CASSQGGGQIWTEAFF	TGTGCCAGCAGCCAAGGCGGAGGGCAGATTTGGACTGAAGCTTTCTTT
TRBV9	17	TRBD1	TRBJ2-6	-	CASSPSDRGGGANVLTF	TGTGCCAGCAGCCCATCCGACAGGGGTGGTGGGGCCAACGTCCTGACTTTC
TRBV5-4	12	-	TRBJ2-3	-	CASSLVTDTQYF	TGTGCCAGCAGCTTGGTCACAGATACGCAGTATTTT
TRBV18	17	-	TRBJ1-1	few	CASSPLGAIKENTEAFF	TGTGCCAGCTCACCACTTGGGGCGATAAAAGAGAACACTGAAGCTTTCTTT
TRBV28	13	-	TRBJ2-3	few	CASRRARTDTQYF	TGTGCCAGCAGGAGGGCGCGGACAGATACGCAGTATTTT
TRBV6-5	11	-	TRBJ2-5	few	CASRNGETQYF	TGTGCCAGCAGGAACGGAGAGACCCAGTACTTC
TRBV7-6	13	TRBD1	TRBJ1-3	few	CASSQSGGNTIYF	TGTGCCAGCAGTCAATCAGGGGGCAACACCATATATTTT